The present TCR beta chain was sequenced within a study of blood T cells in healthy people across ages. Turning to the study itself: Per every two T cells, about one barcoded beta molecule was captured by template switching. Study-level results: Diversity figures derived from one million T cells were judged to underestimate the true value. Because donor CMV status was unknown, expanded clonotype changes were possibly confounded.

This CDR3 region has 15 residues. CDR1 and CDR2 (germline): LGHDT, YNNKEL (reference sequence). V dropped 2 bases and J dropped 2 bases, with 11 bases sitting between them. Total RNA was isolated from each sample in quantities of at least 5.5 micrograms. Alongside a J-beta primer mix, a sample-barcoded 5' primer served in a second PCR lasting about 7 to 11 cycles. TCRdb redid the calling of the 5' RACE reads with MiXCR, one entry per CDR3 protein. Among approximately 1.5 million distinct CDR3 sequences listed, 35% to 45% were seen once. This clonotype showed up just a few times. Its specificity is not known.

The rearrangement joins TRBV3-1 to TRBJ2-3, with D perhaps TRBD1 (6 bases). Material for sequencing was blood. The receptor was isolated from a woman younger than 30 in good health. The CDR3: CASSQTGTYTDTQYF. The CDR3, as DNA: TGTGCCAGCAGCCAAACAGGGACGTACACAGATACGCAGTATTTT.